This T cell receptor beta chain derives from a study of blood T cell repertoires in COVID-19. The CDR3 has 14 residues. Germline CDR1 SGHRS, CDR2 YFSETQ. J lost 3 bases, V lost 3 bases, and 1 base had no gene match. Produced via immunoSEQ multiplex PCR; TCRdb's table is partial and in-frame only. The sample lists roughly 50,000 clones; approximately 85% were seen once. The TCR originated in a woman aged 55 to 70 with acute or convalescent COVID-19. V and J are TRBV5-1 and TRBJ2-3, with TRBD2 identical over 10 bases. The sample comprised peripheral blood. CDR3 nucleotides: TGCGCCAGCAGCTATAGCGGGAGGACAGATACGCAGTATTTT. This codes for CASSYSGRTDTQYF.